Given below is one TCR beta chain in context. The antigen is not known. Primers for the PCR totalled 60 Vbeta and 13 Jbeta. The data were produced by immunoSEQ multiplex PCR, yet TCRdb's version contains in-frame clones alone and is incomplete. This repertoire includes more than 90,000 clones. The sample originates from a study of cytomegalovirus exposure and HLA in healthy donors. Findings and limits, study-wide: Researchers catalogued some 160 TCR beta chains as cytomegalovirus-associated. Using a false discovery rate of 0.05, a later analysis showed that approximately 17,000 TCR beta sequences were associated with HLA alleles. The majority of CMV-associated TCR beta chains were reported as apparently HLA-restricted in a later analysis. Exclusion applied to some V segments, including TRBV6-2 and TRBV6-3, as they were indistinguishable.

The V and J ends lost 1 base and 5 bases, in that order; junction bases with no gene match: 8. The CDR3 spans 16 residues. Germline V CDR1 and CDR2: MDHEN, SYDVKM. The chain employs TRBV28 and TRBJ1-5; TRBD1 agrees at 7 bases. The TCR originated in a man in his forties or fifties in good health and CMV-seropositive. The sequenced sample was PBMCs. The CDR3 here is CASSLSGRRGHQPQHF. CDR3 nucleotide sequence: TGTGCCAGCAGTTTATCCGGAAGGAGGGGGCATCAGCCCCAGCATTTT. The variable domain in full, with the rest retrieved from reference TRBV28 and TRBJ1-5, is DVKVTQSSRYLVKRTGEKVFLECVQDMDHENMFWYRQDPGLGLRLIYFSYDVKMKEKGDIPEGYSVSREKKERFSLILESASTNQTSMYLCASSLSGRRGHQPQHFGDGTRLSIL.